What follows are 26 T cell receptor beta chains derived from one specimen sequenced in a study of cytomegalovirus exposure and HLA in healthy donors. PCR used 60 Vbeta primers and 13 Jbeta primers. Assay used: immunoSEQ multiplex PCR; TCRdb lists only in-frame clones, some missing. The table lists some 99,000 clones, 70% to 80% of them singletons. The sample taken for sequencing was PBMCs. The receptor set was obtained from a female donor in good health and CMV-seronegative.

The chain carries TRBV7-9 and TRBJ2-1; tentatively, D is TRBD2 (7 bases). Looked up from germline, CDR1 is SEHNR and CDR2 is FQNEAQ (reference sequence). The CDR3 length is 14 residues. With 1 base removed from V and 6 bases from J, the gap between germline ends came to 10 bases. Written as DNA, the CDR3 is TGTGCCAGCAGCTTAGTGGCGGGGGCCAATGAGCAGTTCTTC. Translating gives CASSLVAGANEQFF.

The rearrangement joins TRBV28 to TRBJ2-5; D not certain. The CDR3 spans 14 residues. Deletions cut 6 bases from V and 5 bases from J, with 16 bases between. Germline loops: CDR1 MDHEN, CDR2 SYDVKM. CDR3 sequence: CASRSQTPRETQYF. CDR3 bases: TGTGCCAGCAGATCACAGACACCCCGGGAGACCCAGTACTTC.

This chain uses TRBV5-1 with TRBJ2-3, with TRBD1 matching 9 bases. The CDR3 runs to 15 residues. Germline loops: CDR1 SGHRS, CDR2 YFSETQ. After removal of 2 bases from V and 6 bases from J, the junction contained 7 bases not matched to a gene. The CDR3 sequence is CASSLQGAYLDTQYF. The CDR3 bases are TGCGCCAGCAGCTTACAGGGGGCGTACTTGGATACGCAGTATTTT.

The V call is TRBV6-1, the J call TRBJ2-7; D remains ambiguous. V lost 6 bases to trimming and J lost 4 bases, with 4 bases between them. The length of the CDR3 is 10 residues. Per the germline V gene, CDR1 is MNHNS and CDR2 is SASEGT. In DNA, the CDR3 is TGTGCCAGCAGCAAATACGAGCAGTACTTC. The encoded protein is CASSKYEQYF.

The chain is built from TRBV11-2 and TRBJ2-5; 7 bases are shared with TRBD1. Judging by the DNA end, TRBJ2-7 fits better; the J call may be wrong. CDR1 is SGHAT, CDR2 FQNNGV, per germline. The CDR3 is 16 amino acids. The CDR3 here is CASSYWVTGVPYEQYF. CDR3 DNA sequence: TGTGCCAGCAGCTACTGGGTCACAGGGGTTCCCTACGAGCAGTACTTC.

V is TRBV14 and J is TRBJ1-2; D remains unclear. V lost 4 bases and J 5 bases, leaving 11 bases between the germline ends. This CDR3 is 13 amino acids long. Germline assignment: CDR1 SGHDN and CDR2 FVKESK. In nucleotides, the CDR3 is TGTGCCAGCAGCCCGAGCCTTTCGTATGGCTACACCTTC. This gives the protein CASSPSLSYGYTF.

This clone has just a few counts. This sequence joins TRBV2 and TRBJ2-7; D is unclear. The CDR3 length is 11 residues. The germline V gene encodes CDR1 SNHLY and CDR2 FYNNEI. The V end was cut by 6 bases, the J end by 1 base, with 4 bases between. CDR3 in amino acids: CASSLSYEQYF. The CDR3 nucleotides are TGTGCCAGCAGCCTGTCCTACGAGCAGTACTTC.

Only a few counts were recorded for this clone. V gene TRBV9 combines with J gene TRBJ2-3; 14 nucleotides agree with TRBD2. The germline gives CDR1 SGDLS, CDR2 YYNGEE. The CDR3 runs 16 residues. V lost 4 bases, J lost 6 bases, and 7 bases stayed unmatched. The DNA of the CDR3 is TGTGCCAGCAGCACGAGGGGACTAGCGGGGGTGGATACGCAGTATTTT. Translating gives CASSTRGLAGVDTQYF.

The chain has TRBV2 and TRBJ1-4; no definite D call. The CDR3 is 13 amino acids. The ends were cut back, 4 bases at V and 4 bases at J, with 7 bases in the middle. CDR1 is SNHLY and CDR2 is FYNNEI in the germline V gene. The CDR3 region is CASSGPFNEKLFF. The CDR3 region has the DNA TGTGCCAGCAGTGGGCCGTTTAATGAAAAACTGTTTTTT.

The chain combines TRBV6-1 with TRBJ1-6, with TRBD1 identical over 10 bases. Unmatched junction bases numbered 9, after V lost 2 bases and J lost 8 bases. This CDR3 is 17 amino acids long. CDR1 MNHNS and CDR2 SASEGT come from the germline V gene. The CDR3 region is CASSERWYGTGDSPLHF. The CDR3 DNA sequence: TGTGCCAGCAGTGAAAGGTGGTACGGGACAGGGGATTCACCCCTCCACTTT.

The V call is TRBV28, the J call TRBJ1-6; D perhaps matches TRBD1 (6 bases). Germline V gene lookup returns CDR1 MDHEN and CDR2 SYDVKM. The CDR3 runs to 18 residues. V was pared by 3 bases and J by 3 bases, with 18 bases between. CDR3 bases: TGTGCCAGCAGTTTGTCAGCCGAACAGGGCCTCTATAATTCACCCCTCCACTTT. It translates to CASSLSAEQGLYNSPLHF.

The genes are TRBV28 and TRBJ2-3, with a tentative D call TRBD1 (6 bases). The CDR3 is 16 residues long. CDR1 and CDR2 (germline): MDHEN, SYDVKM. Trimming pared 3 bases from V and 4 bases from J, leaving 17 bases between. In DNA, the CDR3 is TGTGCCAGCAGTTTTTCCCCAGGGGATCTTTCAGATACGCAGTATTTT. It encodes CASSFSPGDLSDTQYF.

V and J are TRBV6-5 and TRBJ2-1; 14 bases align to TRBD2. Germline CDR1 reads MNHEY; CDR2 reads SVGAGI. The length of the CDR3 is 15 residues. Trimming removed 2 bases from V and 10 bases from J; junction bases left unmatched: 4. CDR3 amino acids: CASSYGTSGGREQFF. In DNA form, the CDR3 reads TGTGCCAGCAGTTACGGGACTAGCGGGGGAAGGGAGCAGTTCTTC.

This chain joins TRBV27 and TRBJ2-3; 9 bases map to TRBD2. V lost 3 bases, J lost 6 bases, and 4 bases stayed unmatched. This CDR3 has 14 residues. CDR1 and CDR2 (germline): MNHEY, SMNVEV (reference sequence). This CDR3 is CASSFGAGGDTQYF. For the CDR3, the DNA is TGTGCCAGCAGTTTTGGGGCGGGAGGGGATACGCAGTATTTT.

As concerns this clone: Compared with germline, one end of the junction differs, possibly owing to a read error. The V call is TRBV10-3, the J call TRBJ1-1, with 8 bases fitting TRBD1. This CDR3 is 15 amino acids long. CDR1 is ENHRY, CDR2 SYGVKD, per germline. CDR3 residues: CAIRGVRQGNSEAFF. The CDR3 coding sequence is TGTGCCATCAGGGGTGTGAGACAGGGGAACTCTGAAGCTTTCTTT.

The V gene is TRBV30, the J gene TRBJ2-7, with 8 bases lining up with TRBD2. This CDR3 comprises 15 residues. Per the germline V gene, CDR1 is GTSNPN and CDR2 is SVGIG (reference sequence). With 1 base clipped from V and 6 bases from J, the junction kept 11 bases outside the gene matches. The CDR3 coding sequence is TGTGCCTGGAGTGGACGGTCCGGGGGGGATGCCGAGCAGTACTTC. Translation: CAWSGRSGGDAEQYF.

The table lists this clone with a count of one. V and J are TRBV5-1 and TRBJ2-7, with D possibly TRBD1 on 5 matching bases. CDR3 size: 14 residues. Germline V gene lookup returns CDR1 SGHRS and CDR2 YFSETQ. Trimming removed 4 bases from V and 4 bases from J, with 15 bases in between. The CDR3, as DNA: TGCGCCAGCAGCCAGGGCAGCCTTTCGTACGAGCAGTACTTC. It translates to CASSQGSLSYEQYF.

The chain has TRBV10-2 and TRBJ1-3; D possibly corresponds to TRBD1 (5 bases). Between the trimmed V and J ends, which lost 2 bases and 0 bases, there was a span of 14 bases. From germline, CDR1 is WSHSY and CDR2 SAAADI. This CDR3 is built from 17 residues. The CDR3 DNA reads TGCGCCAGCAGTGAGAGGGGAGGAGGGATCTCTGGAAACACCATATATTTT. Translation gives CASSERGGGISGNTIYF.

The rearrangement joins TRBV7-8 to TRBJ2-1; 12 bases line up with TRBD1. The germline gives CDR1 SGHVS, CDR2 FQNEAQ. V shed 7 bases and J 2 bases; nucleotides not matched to a gene: 9. The length of the CDR3 is 17 residues. As DNA, the CDR3 is TGTGCCAGCACCCACCCCGGGACAGGGGGCCCCTACAATGAGCAGTTCTTC. Encoded protein: CASTHPGTGGPYNEQFF.

V is TRBV27 and J is TRBJ1-1; D gene unclear. The germline CDR1 and CDR2 sequences are MNHEY and SMNVEV (reference sequence). V lost 0 bases to trimming and J lost 6 bases, with 17 bases between them. The CDR3 is 16 residues long. DNA for the CDR3: TGTGCCAGCAGTTTATCTCCCGGCGGGGAGCGGGCTGAAGCTTTCTTT. Its translation: CASSLSPGGERAEAFF.

This clone has a handful of counts. V is TRBV30 and J is TRBJ1-2; weak D call: TRBD1 (6 bases). The V and J ends lost 1 base and 2 bases respectively, with 8 bases between them. CDR1 and CDR2 from the germline V gene are GTSNPN and SVGIG (reference sequence). The CDR3 is 13 amino acids. This chain's CDR3 is CAWSAGENYGYTF. The CDR3 DNA reads TGTGCCTGGAGTGCAGGGGAGAACTATGGCTACACCTTC.

This clone was counted once. The J gene is TRBJ2-3, the V gene TRBV6-6; TRBD1 is a possible D gene (5 bases). CDR1 and CDR2 from the germline V gene are MNHNY and SVGAGI (reference sequence). Trimming took 6 bases from V and 6 from J, leaving 10 bases between them. The CDR3 runs to 12 residues. The CDR3 DNA sequence: TGTGCCAGCAGGGTGGGGCCGGATACGCAGTATTTT. Translation: CASRVGPDTQYF.

This clone was detected once. J is TRBJ2-5 and V is TRBV11-2, with D maybe TRBD2 (5 bases). The length of the CDR3 is 17 residues. V was shortened by 2 bases and J by 5 bases, with 21 bases between the two germline ends. The germline gives CDR1 SGHAT, CDR2 FQNNGV. The CDR3 loop is CASSLSGSGFGFETQYF. The CDR3 DNA is TGTGCCAGCAGCTTATCTGGCTCGGGATTTGGGTTTGAGACCCAGTACTTC.

DNA of the CDR3: TGCGCCAGCAGTGAGCAGGGGATCTCTGGAAACACCATATATTTT. Translation: CASSEQGISGNTIYF. The chain is built from TRBV10-2 and TRBJ1-3, with D tentatively TRBD1 (6 bases). The CDR3 loop spans 15 amino acids. The germline V gene has CDR1 WSHSY and CDR2 SAAADI. The germline V and J ends were trimmed by 2 bases and 0 bases, with 8 bases remaining between them.

The rearrangement joins TRBV9 to TRBJ2-4; 9 nucleotides agree with TRBD2. Germline V CDR1 and CDR2: SGDLS, YYNGEE. Trimming took 0 bases from V and 0 from J; bases not matched to a gene: 4. The CDR3 runs to 17 residues. The CDR3 nucleotides are TGTGCCAGCAGCGTAGGAGGAGCGGGGGGAGCCAAAAACATTCAGTACTTC. Amino acid sequence: CASSVGGAGGAKNIQYF.

As concerns this clone: This same CDR3 is encoded by further DNA sequences in the sample. The gene calls are TRBV6-1 and TRBJ2-5; 15 nucleotides line up with TRBD2. V was pared by 5 bases and J by 2 bases, with 3 bases of the junction left unmatched. CDR3 length equals 16 residues. Germline CDR1 reads MNHNS; CDR2 reads SASEGT. The CDR3 loop reads CASSQGLAGGQETQYF. DNA of the CDR3: TGTGCCAGCAGTCAAGGACTAGCGGGGGGGCAAGAGACCCAGTACTTC.